These 21 T cell receptor beta chains were all obtained from the same sample, sequenced in a study of cytomegalovirus exposure and HLA in healthy donors (dated by TCRdb to the late 2010s). The method behind the library was the immunoSEQ multiplex PCR assay. The multiplex PCR relied on a mix of 60 forward primers for TCR Vbeta segments and 13 reverse primers for TCR Jbeta segments. In its TCRdb copy, this immuneACCESS table keeps in-frame sequences only and misses some clones. Where compared with another copy, unresolved V genes explain less than half of these, and the others have no known cause. This sample gives about 93,000 clones in total; around 76% of them show up just once. 0.57% of the sample rests with the top ten. Sequencing was performed on PBMCs. The receptor source for this set is a man under 40 in good health and CMV-seronegative.

This chain connects TRBV10-3 to TRBJ2-1, with a tentative D call TRBD1 (6 bases). V dropped 3 bases and J dropped 0 bases, with 9 bases sitting between them. The germline V gene has CDR1 ENHRY and CDR2 SYGVKD. CDR3 length: 15 residues. The CDR3 is CAISDPRGSYNEQFF. As DNA, the CDR3 is TGTGCCATCAGTGATCCCAGGGGCTCCTACAATGAGCAGTTCTTC.

The gene calls are TRBV6-4 and TRBJ2-3; 13 bases agree with TRBD2. Germline V CDR1 and CDR2: MRHNA, SNTAGT. V lost 0 bases, J lost 6 bases, and 0 bases stayed unmatched. CDR3 length: 15 residues. The CDR3 sequence: CASSDSTSGGDTQYF. Written as DNA, the CDR3 is TGTGCCAGCAGTGACTCGACTAGCGGGGGGGATACGCAGTATTTT.

The CDR3, as DNA: TGTGCCAGCAGCCACCCGGGACAGGGAACTGAAAAACTGTTTTTT. Encoded protein: CASSHPGQGTEKLFF. The chain couples TRBV5-5 to TRBJ1-4; 9 nucleotides align to TRBD1. The V and J ends lost 4 bases and 7 bases, in that order; junction bases with no gene match: 8. The CDR3 is 15 amino acids. The germline V gene has CDR1 SGHKS and CDR2 YYEKEE (reference sequence).

This clone has only a few counts. CDR3 in amino acids: CASSPLYEGPATEAFF. DNA for the CDR3: TGTGCCAGCAGCCCCCTCTACGAGGGCCCAGCTACTGAAGCTTTCTTT. This rearrangement joins TRBV11-1 to TRBJ1-1, with D unclear. Trimming took 5 bases from V and 5 from J, leaving 21 bases between them. The CDR3 sequence is 16 residues long. Germline CDR1 SGHAT, CDR2 FQDESV (reference sequence). The variable domain in full, with the rest retrieved from reference TRBV11-1 and TRBJ1-1, is EAEVAQSPRYKITEKSQAVAFWCDPISGHATLYWYRQILGQGPELLVQFQDESVVDDSQLPKDRFSAERLKGVDSTLKIQPAELGDSAMYLCASSPLYEGPATEAFFGQGTRLTVV.

The V and J genes are TRBV27 and TRBJ1-1; TRBD1 matches at 9 bases. Germline V lookup: CDR1 MNHEY, CDR2 SMNVEV (reference sequence). The CDR3 has 15 amino acids. With 4 bases clipped from V and 4 bases from J, the junction kept 7 bases outside the gene matches. The CDR3 spells CASSYKLTGGTEAFF. The CDR3 bases are TGTGCCAGCAGTTACAAACTGACAGGGGGCACTGAAGCTTTCTTT.

The V call is TRBV5-1, the J call TRBJ2-3, with 12 bases aligning to TRBD2. Per the germline V gene, CDR1 is SGHRS and CDR2 is YFSETQ. With V trimmed by 4 bases and J by 3 bases, 6 bases remained unmatched. The CDR3 spans 16 residues. This CDR3 reads CASSPRLAGATDTQYF. Written as DNA, the CDR3 is TGCGCCAGCAGCCCCAGACTAGCGGGAGCGACAGATACGCAGTATTTT.

The V and J genes are TRBV6-5 and TRBJ1-3; D call uncertain. CDR1 is MNHEY and CDR2 is SVGAGI in the germline V gene. Trimming stripped 4 bases from V and 4 bases from J, with 8 bases between. This CDR3 is 13 amino acids long. Here the CDR3 DNA reads TGTGCCAGCAGTTTGACCAGGGGAAACACCATATATTTT. Translating gives CASSLTRGNTIYF.

The chain employs TRBV9 and TRBJ1-1; D might be TRBD1 (5 bases). The germline V gene encodes CDR1 SGDLS and CDR2 YYNGEE. This CDR3 is built from 14 residues. V was shortened by 3 bases and J by 5 bases, with 14 bases between the two germline ends. The CDR3 here is CASSAGHSWTEAFF. The CDR3, as DNA: TGTGCCAGCAGCGCAGGACATTCGTGGACTGAAGCTTTCTTT. The whole variable domain, filled in from reference TRBV9 and TRBJ1-1, reads DSGVTQTPKHLITATGQRVTLRCSPRSGDLSVYWYQQSLDQGLQFLIQYYNGEERAKGNILERFSAQQFPDLHSELNLSSLELGDSALYFCASSAGHSWTEAFFGQGTRLTVV.

V and J are TRBV27 and TRBJ1-2, with D hard to call. This CDR3 has 14 residues. Germline values: CDR1 MNHEY, CDR2 SMNVEV (reference sequence). The germline V and J ends were trimmed by 0 bases and 5 bases, with 10 bases remaining between them. This chain's CDR3 is CASSLSRHRYGYTF. Here the CDR3 DNA reads TGTGCCAGCAGTTTATCGCGGCACCGGTATGGCTACACCTTC.

The J gene is TRBJ2-2, the V gene TRBV14; TRBD2 matches 8 bases. The CDR3 has 19 residues. V lost 4 bases and J lost 1; bases outside the gene matches: 14. Germline lookup yields CDR1 SGHDN and CDR2 FVKESK. The CDR3 loop reads CASSPPGVAGPMNTGELFF. CDR3 coding DNA: TGTGCCAGCAGCCCTCCGGGAGTAGCGGGGCCGATGAACACCGGGGAGCTGTTTTTT.

The chain joins TRBV5-6 to TRBJ2-1; TRBD2 is a possible D gene (5 bases). V lost 4 bases and J 8 bases, leaving 13 bases between the germline ends. The CDR3 runs to 13 residues. Germline V CDR1 and CDR2: SGHDT, YYEEEE. The CDR3 DNA follows: TGTGCCAGCAGCCCGCGTCCGAGGGATGAGCAGTTCTTC. It yields the protein CASSPRPRDEQFF.

The rearrangement uses TRBV9 and TRBJ2-2; tentatively, D is TRBD1 (6 bases). The CDR3 spans 20 residues. Germline V gene lookup returns CDR1 SGDLS and CDR2 YYNGEE. The ends were cut back, 3 bases at V and 6 bases at J, with 30 bases in the middle. CDR3 loop: CASSASPQGRTPASAGELFF. The CDR3 nucleotides are TGTGCCAGCAGCGCTTCACCCCAGGGGCGCACTCCAGCCAGCGCCGGGGAGCTGTTTTTT.

The chain combines TRBV11-3 with TRBJ1-2; 7 bases align to TRBD1. The V segment lost 1 base and the J segment 7 bases; nucleotides outside the gene matches: 6. CDR1 and CDR2 (germline): SGHNT, YENEEA. CDR3 length: 14 amino acids. CDR3 loop: CASSLASDRSGYTF. CDR3 nucleotides: TGTGCCAGCAGCTTAGCATCGGACAGGTCTGGCTACACCTTC.

The genes are TRBV4-3 and TRBJ1-2; no clear D gene. CDR3 length: 14 residues. V lost 0 bases and J lost 2, with 7 bases in between. Germline V gives CDR1 LGHNA, CDR2 YSLEER. The CDR3, as DNA: TGCGCCAGCAGCCAAGATATATTAAACTATGGCTACACCTTC. Translated: CASSQDILNYGYTF.

J is TRBJ1-6 and V is TRBV18; D ambiguous. The length of the CDR3 is 14 residues. CDR1 is KGHSH and CDR2 is LQKENI in the germline V gene. V dropped 3 bases and J dropped 7 bases, with 10 bases sitting between them. The CDR3 here is CASSPYGRNSPLHF. The CDR3 nucleotides are TGTGCCAGCTCACCCTACGGCAGGAATTCACCCCTCCACTTT. Variable domain in full (rest from reference TRBV18 and TRBJ1-6): NAGVMQNPRHLVRRRGQEARLRCSPMKGHSHVYWYRQLPEEGLKFMVYLQKENIIDESGMPKERFSAEFPKEGPSILRIQQVVRGDSAAYFCASSPYGRNSPLHFGNGTRLTVT.

CDR3 residues: CSVGGETGNQPQHF. CDR3 sequence (DNA): TGCAGCGTTGGCGGGGAGACGGGTAATCAGCCCCAGCATTTT. V is TRBV29-1 and J is TRBJ1-5; D not resolved. Germline CDR1 SQVTM, CDR2 ANQGSEA. Deletions cut 4 bases from V and 4 bases from J, with 14 bases between. This CDR3 is built from 14 residues.

The chain couples TRBV12-5 to TRBJ1-1, with 7 bases lining up with TRBD1. Germline V gene sequence: CDR1 LGHNT, CDR2 FRNRAP. This CDR3 has 15 residues. V shed 5 bases and J 4 bases; nucleotides not matched to a gene: 10. The CDR3 nucleotides read TGTGCTAGTGGTCGACAGGGTGCTGAGGGCACTGAAGCTTTCTTT. This codes for CASGRQGAEGTEAFF.

On this clone itself: Other DNA variants within this sample encode the same CDR3. The chain couples TRBV10-3 to TRBJ1-2, with 8 positions matching TRBD1. This CDR3 region has 16 residues. V shed 0 bases and J 2 bases; nucleotides not matched to a gene: 5. Germline lookup yields CDR1 ENHRY and CDR2 SYGVKD. The CDR3 coding sequence is TGTGCCATCAGTGAGTCCCCGGGACAGGCCAACTATGGCTACACCTTC. Amino acid sequence: CAISESPGQANYGYTF.

In nucleotides, the CDR3 is TGTGCCAGCAGCCCTCCGGGACAGGGTAATTCACCCCTCCACTTT. It codes for CASSPPGQGNSPLHF. The chain combines TRBV2 with TRBJ1-6, with 9 bases that match TRBD1. V lost 6 bases, J lost 6 bases, and 6 bases stayed unmatched. This CDR3 has 15 residues. In germline, CDR1 is SNHLY, CDR2 FYNNEI.

In this sample, this clone turned up a few times. This rearrangement joins TRBV9 to TRBJ2-2; D remains ambiguous. Trimming pared 0 bases from V and 3 bases from J, leaving 6 bases between. From germline, CDR1 is SGDLS and CDR2 YYNGEE. This CDR3 is 14 amino acids long. CDR3 nucleotide sequence: TGTGCCAGCAGCGTAGGACTTGACACCGGGGAGCTGTTTTTT. As protein: CASSVGLDTGELFF.

CDR3 DNA: TGTGCCAGCAGCCTTGGGACAGGGGACGGCTACACCTTC. Translated: CASSLGTGDGYTF. The V gene is TRBV7-3, the J gene TRBJ1-2; 10 bases agree with TRBD1. The J segment lost 8 bases and the V segment lost 5 bases, leaving 5 bases of the junction unmatched. This CDR3 region has 13 residues. Per germline, CDR1 SGHTA and CDR2 FQGTGA.